Sequencing of this T cell receptor (beta chain) was carried out in a study of T cell responses to AZD1222 COVID-19 vaccine. Broader study findings: When two AZD1222 doses had been given, Spike-specific TCR breadth and depth rose. Mapped onto spike, vaccine-associated CD4 TCRs spanned it and were dominant at 160-218 and 743-854. Unmutated regions of variants are reportedly targeted by nearly half of spike-specific TCRs. Donors were largely white British and mainly female; clonal diversity was possibly underestimated.

Only in-frame clones appear in the TCRdb table, and some are missing; sequencing was by immunoSEQ multiplex PCR. The sample has 110,000 or so clones; around 89% are singletons. As concerns this clone: The antigen is unknown.

V gave up 0 bases and J gave up 0 bases, with 6 bases separating them. The germline V gene encodes CDR1 LNHDA and CDR2 SQIVND (reference sequence). This CDR3 spans 15 amino acids. The TCR sequence derives from an adult who received the AZD1222 COVID-19 vaccine. Sequences were derived from peripheral blood, sampled 28 days after the second AZD1222 dose. This chain connects TRBV19 to TRBJ2-1; D unresolved. The CDR3 loop is CASSIDGSSYNEQFF. As DNA, the CDR3 is TGTGCCAGTAGTATAGATGGGTCCTCCTACAATGAGCAGTTCTTC.